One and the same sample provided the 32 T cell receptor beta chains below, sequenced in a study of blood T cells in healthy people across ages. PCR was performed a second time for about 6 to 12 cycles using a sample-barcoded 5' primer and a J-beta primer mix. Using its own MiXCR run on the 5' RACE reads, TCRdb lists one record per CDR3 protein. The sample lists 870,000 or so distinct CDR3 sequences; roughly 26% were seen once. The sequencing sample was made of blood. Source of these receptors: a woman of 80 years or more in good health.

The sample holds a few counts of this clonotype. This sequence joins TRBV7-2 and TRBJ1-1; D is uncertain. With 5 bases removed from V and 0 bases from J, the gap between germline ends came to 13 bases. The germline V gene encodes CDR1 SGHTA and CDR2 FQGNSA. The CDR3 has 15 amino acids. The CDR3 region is CASSQAGPVNTEAFF. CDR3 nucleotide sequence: TGTGCCAGCAGCCAGGCCGGGCCAGTGAACACTGAAGCTTTCTTT. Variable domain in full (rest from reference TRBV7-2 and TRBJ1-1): GAGVSQSPSNKVTEKGKDVELRCDPISGHTALYWYRQSLGQGLEFLIYFQGNSAPDKSGLPSDRFSAERTGGSVSTLTIQRTQQEDSAVYLCASSQAGPVNTEAFFGQGTRLTVV.

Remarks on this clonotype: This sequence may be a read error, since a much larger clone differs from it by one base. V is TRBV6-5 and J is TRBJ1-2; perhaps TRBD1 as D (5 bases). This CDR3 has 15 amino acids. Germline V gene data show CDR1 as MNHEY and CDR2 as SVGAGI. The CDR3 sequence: CASGSPGRTNYGHTF. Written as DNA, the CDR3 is TGTGCCAGCGGTAGTCCGGGACGGACTAACTATGGCCACACCTTC.

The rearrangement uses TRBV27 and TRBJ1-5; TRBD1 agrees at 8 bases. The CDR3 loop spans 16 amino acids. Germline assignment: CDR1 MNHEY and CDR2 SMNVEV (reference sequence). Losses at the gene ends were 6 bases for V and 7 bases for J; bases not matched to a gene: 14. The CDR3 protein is CASRPKSSGGRQPQHF. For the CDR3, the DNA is TGTGCCAGCAGGCCTAAATCGTCAGGGGGCAGGCAGCCCCAGCATTTT.

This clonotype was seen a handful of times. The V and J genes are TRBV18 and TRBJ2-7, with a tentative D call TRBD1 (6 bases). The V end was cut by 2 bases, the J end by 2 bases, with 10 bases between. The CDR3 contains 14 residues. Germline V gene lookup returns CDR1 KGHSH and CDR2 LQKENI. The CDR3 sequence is CASSPAQGPYEQYF. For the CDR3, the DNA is TGTGCCAGCTCACCAGCACAGGGCCCCTACGAGCAGTACTTC.

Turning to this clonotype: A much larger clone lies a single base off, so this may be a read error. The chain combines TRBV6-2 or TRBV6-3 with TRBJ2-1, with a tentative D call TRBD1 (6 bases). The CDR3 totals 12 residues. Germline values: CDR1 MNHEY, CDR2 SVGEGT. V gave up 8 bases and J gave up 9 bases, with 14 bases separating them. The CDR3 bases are TGTGCCAGCCCCTTGGAAGGGGGTGAGCAGTTCTTC. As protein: CASPLEGGEQFF.

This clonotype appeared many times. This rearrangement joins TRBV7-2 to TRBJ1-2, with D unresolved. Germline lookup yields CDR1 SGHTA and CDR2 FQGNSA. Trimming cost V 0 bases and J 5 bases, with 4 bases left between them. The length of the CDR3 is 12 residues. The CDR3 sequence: CASSLAGYGYTF. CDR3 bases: TGTGCCAGCAGCTTAGCGGGATATGGCTACACCTTC.

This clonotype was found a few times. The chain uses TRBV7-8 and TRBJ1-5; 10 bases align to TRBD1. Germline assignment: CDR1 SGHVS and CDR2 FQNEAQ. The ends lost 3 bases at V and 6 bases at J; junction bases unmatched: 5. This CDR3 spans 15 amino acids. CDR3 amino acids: CASSFLWDRGQPQHF. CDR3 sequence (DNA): TGTGCCAGCAGCTTCCTGTGGGACAGGGGTCAGCCCCAGCATTTT.

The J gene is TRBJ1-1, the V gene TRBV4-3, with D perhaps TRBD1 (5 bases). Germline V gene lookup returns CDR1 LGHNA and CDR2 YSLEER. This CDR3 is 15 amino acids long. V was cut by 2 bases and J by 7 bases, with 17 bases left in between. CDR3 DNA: TGCGCCAGCAGCCAAAACGTAGACCCGACAGTTGAAGCTTTCTTT. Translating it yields CASSQNVDPTVEAFF.

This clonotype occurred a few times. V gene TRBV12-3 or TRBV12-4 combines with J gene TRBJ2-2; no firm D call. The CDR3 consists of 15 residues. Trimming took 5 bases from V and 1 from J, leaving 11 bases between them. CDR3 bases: TGTGCCAGCAGTGTACGGTTAATGAACACCGGGGAGCTGTTTTTT. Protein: CASSVRLMNTGELFF.

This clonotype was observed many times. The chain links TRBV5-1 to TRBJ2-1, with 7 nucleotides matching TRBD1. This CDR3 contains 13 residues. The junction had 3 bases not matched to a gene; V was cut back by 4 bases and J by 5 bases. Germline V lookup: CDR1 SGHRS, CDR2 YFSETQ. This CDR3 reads CASSTGQNNEQFF. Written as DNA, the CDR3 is TGCGCCAGCAGCACGGGACAGAACAATGAGCAGTTCTTC.

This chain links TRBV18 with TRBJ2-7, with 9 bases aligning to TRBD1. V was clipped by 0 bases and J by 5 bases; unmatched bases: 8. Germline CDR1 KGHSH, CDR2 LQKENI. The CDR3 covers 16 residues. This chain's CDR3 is CASSPPSGTGSHEQYF. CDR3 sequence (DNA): TGTGCCAGCTCACCACCGAGCGGGACAGGGTCCCACGAGCAGTACTTC.

The CDR3 loop reads CASSESSLAGVTDTQYF. In DNA form, the CDR3 reads TGCGCCAGCAGTGAGTCCTCACTAGCGGGGGTCACAGATACGCAGTATTTT. This rearrangement joins TRBV10-1 to TRBJ2-3; TRBD2 agrees at 11 bases. Germline V gene data show CDR1 as WNHNN and CDR2 as SYGVQD (reference sequence). The ends lost 0 bases at V and 2 bases at J; junction bases unmatched: 4. The CDR3 length is 17 residues.

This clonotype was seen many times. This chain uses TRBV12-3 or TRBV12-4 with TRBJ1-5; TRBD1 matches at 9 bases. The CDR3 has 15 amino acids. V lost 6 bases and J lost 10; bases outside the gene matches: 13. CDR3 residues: CASRPTGGPVGPQHF. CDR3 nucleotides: TGTGCCAGCAGGCCGACAGGGGGTCCTGTCGGTCCCCAGCATTTT.

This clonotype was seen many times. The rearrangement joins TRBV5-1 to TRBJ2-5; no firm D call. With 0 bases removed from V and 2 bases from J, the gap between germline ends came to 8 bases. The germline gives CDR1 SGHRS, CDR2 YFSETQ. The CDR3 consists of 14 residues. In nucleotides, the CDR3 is TGCGCCAGCAGCTTGGACAGCACACAAGAGACCCAGTACTTC. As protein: CASSLDSTQETQYF.

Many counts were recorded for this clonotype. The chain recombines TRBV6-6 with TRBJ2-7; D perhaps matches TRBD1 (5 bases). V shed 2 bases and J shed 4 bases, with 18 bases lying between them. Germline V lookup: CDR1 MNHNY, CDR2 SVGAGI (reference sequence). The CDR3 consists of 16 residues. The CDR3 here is CASSYPLFVSGYEQYF. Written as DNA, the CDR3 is TGTGCCAGCAGTTACCCTTTGTTTGTTTCAGGGTACGAGCAGTACTTC.

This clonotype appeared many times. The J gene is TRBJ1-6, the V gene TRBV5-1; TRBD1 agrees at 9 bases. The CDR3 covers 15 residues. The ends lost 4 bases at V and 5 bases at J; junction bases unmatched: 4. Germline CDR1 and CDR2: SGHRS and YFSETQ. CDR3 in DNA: TGCGCCAGCAGCCAAAGGACAGGGGATAATTCACCCCTCCACTTT. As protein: CASSQRTGDNSPLHF. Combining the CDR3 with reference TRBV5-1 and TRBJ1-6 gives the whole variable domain KAGVTQTPRYLIKTRGQQVTLSCSPISGHRSVSWYQQTPGQGLQFLFEYFSETQRNKGNFPGRFSGRQFSNSRSEMNVSTLELGDSALYLCASSQRTGDNSPLHFGNGTRLTVT.

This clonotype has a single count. The CDR3 nucleotides are TGTGCCAGCAGCGTAGGACACAGGGACACCGGGGAGCTGTTTTTT. Translated, it gives CASSVGHRDTGELFF. The chain combines TRBV9 with TRBJ2-2; D might be TRBD1 (6 bases). Looked up from germline, CDR1 is SGDLS and CDR2 is YYNGEE. This CDR3 comprises 15 residues. V was shortened by 0 bases and J by 3 bases, with 9 bases between the two germline ends.

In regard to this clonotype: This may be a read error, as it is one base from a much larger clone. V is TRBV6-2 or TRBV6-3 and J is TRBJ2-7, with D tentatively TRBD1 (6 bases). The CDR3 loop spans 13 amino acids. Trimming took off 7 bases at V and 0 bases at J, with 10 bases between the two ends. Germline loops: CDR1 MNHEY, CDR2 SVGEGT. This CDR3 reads CASIDRSSYEQYF. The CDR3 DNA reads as TGTGCCAGCATCGACAGGAGCTCCTACGAGCAGTACTTC.

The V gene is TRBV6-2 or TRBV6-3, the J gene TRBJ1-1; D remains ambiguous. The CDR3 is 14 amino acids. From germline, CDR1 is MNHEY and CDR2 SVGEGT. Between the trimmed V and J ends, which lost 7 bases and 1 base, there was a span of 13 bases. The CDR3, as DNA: TGTGCCAGCATTAAACTGGGAAGGAACACTGAAGCTTTCTTT. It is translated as CASIKLGRNTEAFF.

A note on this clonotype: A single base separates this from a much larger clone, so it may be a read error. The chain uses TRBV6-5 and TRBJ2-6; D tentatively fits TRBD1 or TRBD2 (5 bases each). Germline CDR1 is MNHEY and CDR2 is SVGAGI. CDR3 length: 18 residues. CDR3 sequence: CASSYSPSLGRGANVRTF. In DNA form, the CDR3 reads TGTGCCAGCAGTTACTCACCCTCCCTAGGGAGAGGGGCCAACGTCCGGACTTTC.

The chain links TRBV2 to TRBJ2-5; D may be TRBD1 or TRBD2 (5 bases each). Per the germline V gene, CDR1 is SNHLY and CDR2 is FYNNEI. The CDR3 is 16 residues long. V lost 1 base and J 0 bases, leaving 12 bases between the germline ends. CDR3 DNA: TGTGCCAGCAGTGAAGGCCAGTGGGGGTACCAAGAGACCCAGTACTTC. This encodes CASSEGQWGYQETQYF.

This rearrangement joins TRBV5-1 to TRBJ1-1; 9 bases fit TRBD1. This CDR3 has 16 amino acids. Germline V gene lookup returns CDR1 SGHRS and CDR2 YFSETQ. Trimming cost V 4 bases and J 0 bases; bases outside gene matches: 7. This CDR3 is CASSRGQGRMNTEAFF. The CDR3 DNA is TGCGCCAGCAGCAGGGGACAGGGACGGATGAACACTGAAGCTTTCTTT.

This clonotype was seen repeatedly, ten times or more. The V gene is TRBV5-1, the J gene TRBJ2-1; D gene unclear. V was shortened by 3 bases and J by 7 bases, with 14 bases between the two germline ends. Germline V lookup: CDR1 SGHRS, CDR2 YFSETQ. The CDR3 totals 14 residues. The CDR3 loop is CASSSQEKGNEQFF. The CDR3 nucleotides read TGCGCCAGCAGCTCGCAGGAGAAAGGGAATGAGCAGTTCTTC.

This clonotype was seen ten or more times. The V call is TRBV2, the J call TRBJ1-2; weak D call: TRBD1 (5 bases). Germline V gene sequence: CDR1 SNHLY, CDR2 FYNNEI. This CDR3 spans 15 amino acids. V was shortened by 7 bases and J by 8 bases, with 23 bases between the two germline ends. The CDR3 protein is CASNARVQGVGGYTF. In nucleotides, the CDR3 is TGTGCCAGCAATGCCCGGGTCCAGGGAGTAGGGGGCTACACCTTC.

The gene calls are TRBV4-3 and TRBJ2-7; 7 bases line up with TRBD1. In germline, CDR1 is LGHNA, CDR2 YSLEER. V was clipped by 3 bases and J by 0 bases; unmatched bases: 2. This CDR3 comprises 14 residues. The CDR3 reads CASSQDRISYEQYF. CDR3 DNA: TGCGCCAGCAGCCAGGACAGGATCTCCTACGAGCAGTACTTC.

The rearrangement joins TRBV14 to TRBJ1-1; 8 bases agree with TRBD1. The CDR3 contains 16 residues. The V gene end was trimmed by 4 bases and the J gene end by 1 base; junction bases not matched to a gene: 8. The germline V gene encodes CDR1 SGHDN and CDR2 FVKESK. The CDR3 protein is CASSPRWDRRNTEAFF. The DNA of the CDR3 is TGTGCCAGCAGCCCGAGATGGGACAGGAGGAACACTGAAGCTTTCTTT.

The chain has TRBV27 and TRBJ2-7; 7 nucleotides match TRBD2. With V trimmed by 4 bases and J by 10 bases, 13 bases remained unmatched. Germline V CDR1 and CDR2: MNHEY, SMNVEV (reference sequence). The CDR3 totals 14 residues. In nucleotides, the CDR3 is TGTGCCAGCAGTTCATGGGGGGGGGAAGAGTCCCAGTACTTC. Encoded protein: CASSSWGGEESQYF.

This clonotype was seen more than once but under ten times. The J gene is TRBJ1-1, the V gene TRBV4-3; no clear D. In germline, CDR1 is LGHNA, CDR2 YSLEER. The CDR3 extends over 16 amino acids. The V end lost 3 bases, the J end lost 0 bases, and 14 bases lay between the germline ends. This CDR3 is CASSHGARKVNTEAFF. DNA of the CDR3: TGCGCCAGCAGCCATGGAGCGAGAAAGGTGAACACTGAAGCTTTCTTT.

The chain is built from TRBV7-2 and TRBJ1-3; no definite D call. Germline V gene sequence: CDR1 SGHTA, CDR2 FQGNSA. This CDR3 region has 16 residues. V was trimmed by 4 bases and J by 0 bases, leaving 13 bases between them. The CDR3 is CASSSDIGLSGNTIYF. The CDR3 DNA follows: TGTGCCAGCAGCTCCGACATTGGGCTCTCTGGAAACACCATATATTTT.

The CDR3 protein is CSVAPQGGTEAFF. In nucleotides, the CDR3 is TGCAGCGTTGCGCCTCAGGGGGGCACTGAAGCTTTCTTT. The chain has TRBV29-1 and TRBJ1-1; TRBD1 matches at 7 bases. V lost 4 bases to trimming and J lost 4 bases; unmatched junction nucleotides: 6. The CDR3 is 13 amino acids. Germline CDR1 reads SQVTM; CDR2 reads ANQGSEA.

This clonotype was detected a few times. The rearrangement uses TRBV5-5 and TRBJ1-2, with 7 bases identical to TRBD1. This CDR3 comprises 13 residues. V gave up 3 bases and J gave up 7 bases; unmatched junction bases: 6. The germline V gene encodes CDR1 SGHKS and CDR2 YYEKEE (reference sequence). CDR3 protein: CASSWSTGLGYTF. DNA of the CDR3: TGTGCCAGCAGCTGGTCGACAGGGCTTGGCTACACCTTC. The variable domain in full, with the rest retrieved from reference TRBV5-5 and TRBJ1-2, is DAGVTQSPTHLIKTRGQQVTLRCSPISGHKSVSWYQQVLGQGPQFIFQYYEKEERGRGNFPDRFSARQFPNYSSELNVNALLLGDSALYLCASSWSTGLGYTFGSGTRLTVV.

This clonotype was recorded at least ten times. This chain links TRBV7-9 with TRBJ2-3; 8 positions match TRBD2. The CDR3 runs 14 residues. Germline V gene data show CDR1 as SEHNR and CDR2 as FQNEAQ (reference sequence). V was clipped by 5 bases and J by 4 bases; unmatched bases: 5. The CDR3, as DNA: TGTGCCAGCAGCCTTGGGACTAGTCCAGATACGCAGTATTTT. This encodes CASSLGTSPDTQYF.